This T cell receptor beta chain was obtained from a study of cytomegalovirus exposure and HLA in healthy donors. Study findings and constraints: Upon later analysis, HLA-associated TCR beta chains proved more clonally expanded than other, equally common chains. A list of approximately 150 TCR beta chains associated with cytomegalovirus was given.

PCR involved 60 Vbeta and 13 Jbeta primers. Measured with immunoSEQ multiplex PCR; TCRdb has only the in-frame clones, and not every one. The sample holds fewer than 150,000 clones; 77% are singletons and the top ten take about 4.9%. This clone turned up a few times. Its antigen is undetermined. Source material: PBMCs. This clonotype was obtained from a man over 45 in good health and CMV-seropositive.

DNA of the CDR3: TGCGCCAGCAGCTTGGAGCCAGCGGGGGTCCAAGAGACCCAGTACTTC. Translating gives CASSLEPAGVQETQYF. The rearrangement joins TRBV5-1 to TRBJ2-5; the match to TRBD2 covers 8 bases. This CDR3 region has 16 residues. CDR1 SGHRS and CDR2 YFSETQ come from the germline V gene. The V gene end was trimmed by 0 bases and the J gene end by 1 base; junction bases not matched to a gene: 5. The complete variable domain, with remaining parts taken from reference TRBV5-1 and TRBJ2-5, reads KAGVTQTPRYLIKTRGQQVTLSCSPISGHRSVSWYQQTPGQGLQFLFEYFSETQRNKGNFPGRFSGRQFSNSRSEMNVSTLELGDSALYLCASSLEPAGVQETQYFGPGTRLLVL.